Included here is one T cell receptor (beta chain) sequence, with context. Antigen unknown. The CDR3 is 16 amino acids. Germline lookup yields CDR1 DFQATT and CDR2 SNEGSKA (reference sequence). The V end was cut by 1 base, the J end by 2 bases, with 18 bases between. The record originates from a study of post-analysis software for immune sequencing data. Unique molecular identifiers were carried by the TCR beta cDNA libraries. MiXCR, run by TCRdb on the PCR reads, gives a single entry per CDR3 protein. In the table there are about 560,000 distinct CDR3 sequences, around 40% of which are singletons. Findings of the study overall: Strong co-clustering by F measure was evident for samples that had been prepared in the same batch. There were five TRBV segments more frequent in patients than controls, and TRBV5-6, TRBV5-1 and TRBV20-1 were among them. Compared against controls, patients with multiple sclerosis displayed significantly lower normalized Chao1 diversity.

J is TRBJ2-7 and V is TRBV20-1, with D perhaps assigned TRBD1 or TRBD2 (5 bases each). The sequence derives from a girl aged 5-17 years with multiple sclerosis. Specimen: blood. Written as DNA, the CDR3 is TGCAGTGCTAGAGGGCCCACCGGGGACGCCCCCTACGAGCAGTACTTC. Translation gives CSARGPTGDAPYEQYF.